This is a list of T cell receptor beta chains from one sample in a study of blood T cells in healthy people across ages. TCRdb re-analysed the 5' RACE reads in MiXCR, keeping a single row per CDR3 protein. Of approximately 1.5 million distinct CDR3 sequences in the sample, 30% to 35% were seen once. Sequencing input: blood. Source of these receptors: a woman aged 30 to 39 in good health. Both conserved end residues are part of each CDR3. Fields, in order: V gene, D gene, clone size, J gene, CDR3 DNA, CDR3 protein. A D gene is named only where the DNA matches it firmly. Clone sizes are given selectively: once, few, many, or a class where the clone is expanded.

TRBV20-1	NA	few	TRBJ2-3	TGCAGTGCTAGAGTAGTCAGCGGGCCTTCCACAGATACGCAGTATTTT	CSARVVSGPSTDTQYF
TRBV25-1	TRBD2	few	TRBJ2-3	TGTGCCAGCAGTGAAGCATTTGGCGGGGGGTCCTCTGGCACAGATACGCAGTATTTT	CASSEAFGGGSSGTDTQYF
TRBV6-4	TRBD2	few	TRBJ2-1	TGTGCCAGCAGTGACGGTCTAGCGGGAGGGTTACCGTGGTTCTTC	CASSDGLAGGLPWFF
TRBV12-3/TRBV12-4	TRBD2	few	TRBJ2-3	TGTGCCAGCAGTTTAAGACTAGCGGGGGGAGGTTCTCGCACAGATACGCAGTATTTT	CASSLRLAGGGSRTDTQYF
TRBV4-1	TRBD2	many	TRBJ2-6	TGCGCCAGCAGCACAACGGGGAGGGCTCCTGGGGCCAACGTCCTGACTTTC	CASSTTGRAPGANVLTF
TRBV5-1	NA	NA	TRBJ1-2	TGCGCCAGCAGCTTGGCCTGGGGTTCGGCTGGCTACACCTTC	CASSLAWGSAGYTF
TRBV20-1	TRBD2	few	TRBJ2-1	TGCAGTGCTAGAGCCCTCCTAGCGGGAGTATCGTACAATGAGCAGTTCTTC	CSARALLAGVSYNEQFF
TRBV6-5	TRBD2	NA	TRBJ2-1	TGTGCCAGCCACCAGGCTAGCGGGAGTAATGAGCAGTTCTTC	CASHQASGSNEQFF
TRBV29-1	NA	few	TRBJ1-2	TGCAGCGTTACTTCGCGGAGCTATGGCTACACCTTC	CSVTSRSYGYTF
TRBV19	TRBD1	few	TRBJ2-7	TGTGCCAGTAGTGACCGGGACAGCCAGACCTACGAGCAGTACTTC	CASSDRDSQTYEQYF
TRBV7-3	TRBD2	NA	TRBJ2-3	TGTGCCAGCAGCTTAACTGGGACTAGCGGGGGGGCCTGGGATACGCAGTATTTT	CASSLTGTSGGAWDTQYF
TRBV7-9	NA	NA	TRBJ2-7	TGTGCCAGCAGCTTAGGGGGGGAGGAAGGGTCCTACGAGCAGTACTTC	CASSLGGEEGSYEQYF
TRBV20-1	NA	few	TRBJ2-7	TGCAGTGCCCGGGGTGTGGGGCTAGCCTACGAGCAGTACTTC	CSARGVGLAYEQYF
TRBV20-1	NA	NA	TRBJ1-3	TGCAGTGCCCCTCTCGTGGGGGGAAACACCATATATTTT	CSAPLVGGNTIYF
TRBV12-3/TRBV12-4	NA	few	TRBJ1-5	TGTGCCAGCAGTCTTGGGATGAGGGGTCAGCCCCAGCATTTT	CASSLGMRGQPQHF
TRBV13	NA	once	TRBJ2-7	TGTGCCAGCAGCCAAGGGTCTAAAACCTACGAGCAGTACTTC	CASSQGSKTYEQYF
TRBV12-3/TRBV12-4	NA	NA	TRBJ2-3	TGTGCCAGCAGTTTCCTCTCTTCGAGTACCACAGATACGCAGTATTTT	CASSFLSSSTTDTQYF
TRBV7-9	NA	NA	TRBJ2-5	TGTGCCAGCAGCTCCACTCTGGGGTCCCAAGAGACCCAGTACTTC	CASSSTLGSQETQYF
TRBV20-1	TRBD2	few	TRBJ2-1	TGCAGTGCTAAAAAGGGGCCGGGACTAGCGGAATACAATGAGCAGTTCTTC	CSAKKGPGLAEYNEQFF
TRBV27	NA	NA	TRBJ1-5	TGTGCCAGCAGTTCCAGTGACAATCAGCCCCAGCATTTT	CASSSSDNQPQHF
TRBV7-9	TRBD1	few	TRBJ2-5	TGTGCCAGCAGCTCCGGACAGGGGTACCAAGAGACCCAGTACTTC	CASSSGQGYQETQYF
TRBV20-1	NA	NA	TRBJ1-6	TGCAGTGCTAGAAACGGAATGGAATATAATTCACCCCTCCACTTT	CSARNGMEYNSPLHF
TRBV5-6	NA	NA	TRBJ2-7	TGTGCCAGCAGCTACCAAGGGGCAGTCGAGCAGTACTTC	CASSYQGAVEQYF
TRBV7-9	NA	few	TRBJ1-2	TGTGCCAGCAGCAAAACCGCCGAGGGGGGCTACACCTTC	CASSKTAEGGYTF
TRBV6-4	NA	NA	TRBJ1-6	TGTGCCAGCAGTGACCGTTACCTTTCTTCACCCCTCCACTTT	CASSDRYLSSPLHF
TRBV29-1	TRBD2	many	TRBJ2-1	TGCAGCGTTGAAGATCGGGCTAGCGGGGGTGGTGAGCAGTTCTTC	CSVEDRASGGGEQFF
TRBV10-3	NA	few	TRBJ1-2	TGTGCCACCAGTGAGTCAACAAGTAACTATGGCTACACCTTC	CATSESTSNYGYTF
TRBV9	TRBD2	NA	TRBJ2-4	TGTGCCAGCAGCGTTAGCGGGAGGTTGGGCTACGGGCAGTACTTC	CASSVSGRLGYGQYF
TRBV20-1	NA	few	TRBJ2-1	TGCAGTGCAGGCGCGCAGCTGTCCGGTGAGCAGTTCTTC	CSAGAQLSGEQFF
TRBV4-1	NA	NA	TRBJ1-6	TGCGCCAGCAGCCAAGATAACAGGGACCATAATTCACCCCTCCACTTT	CASSQDNRDHNSPLHF
TRBV3-1	NA	many	TRBJ2-7	TGTGCCAGCAGCCAAGGCCCTAGCAGTTCCTACGAGCAGTACTTC	CASSQGPSSSYEQYF
TRBV20-1	TRBD2	few	TRBJ2-3	TGCAGTGCTAAGCGGGGAAAGGGAAATACGCAGTATTTT	CSAKRGKGNTQYF
TRBV12-3/TRBV12-4	NA	NA	TRBJ2-2	TGTGCCAGCAAGGGCGGGGAGCGGTTTTTT	CASKGGERFF
TRBV2	NA	NA	TRBJ2-2	TGTGCCAGCAGACCACAGGGAGCGAACACCGGGGAGCTGTTTTTT	CASRPQGANTGELFF
TRBV9	TRBD2	few	TRBJ2-1	TGTGCCAGCAGCGAGCTCTGGACTAGCGGGAGTTATGAGCAGTTCTTC	CASSELWTSGSYEQFF
TRBV6-6	NA	few	TRBJ2-7	TGTGCCTCTAGGGGGGGGCGCTCCTACGAGCAGTACTTC	CASRGGRSYEQYF
TRBV27	TRBD2	many	TRBJ2-7	TGTGCCAGCAGGGCGGGAGCAGCCTACGAGCAGTACTTC	CASRAGAAYEQYF
TRBV7-8	NA	NA	TRBJ2-3	TGTGCCAGCAGCCCCTGGGCACTCCTAGCGCCAGATACGCAGTATTTT	CASSPWALLAPDTQYF
TRBV7-2	TRBD2	NA	TRBJ2-3	TGTGCCAGCAGCTTAGCCATTAGCGGGATCCGCACAGATACGCGGTATTTT	CASSLAISGIRTDTRYF
TRBV19	NA	NA	TRBJ1-2	TGTGCCGGCAGACAATTTCAAGAAGGGTTGGATGGCTACACCTTC	CAGRQFQEGLDGYTF
TRBV6-2/TRBV6-3	TRBD1	few	TRBJ2-7	TGTGCCAGCAGTTACCCTGGACAGGGTTTTAGCGAGCAGTACTTC	CASSYPGQGFSEQYF
TRBV10-3	TRBD1	NA	TRBJ1-2	TGTGCCAGCAGTAACCCGGGACAGGCTAACTATGGCTACACCTTC	CASSNPGQANYGYTF
TRBV7-8	NA	many	TRBJ2-5	TGTGCCAGCAGCCGATTCCCAGGGGAGACCCAGTACTTC	CASSRFPGETQYF
TRBV20-1	NA	few	TRBJ2-5	TGCAGTGCTAGAGATATCGGGGAGACCCAGTACTTC	CSARDIGETQYF
TRBV28	NA	NA	TRBJ1-3	TGTGCCAGCAGTGCCTACCTTTACTCTGGAAACACCATATATTTT	CASSAYLYSGNTIYF
TRBV20-1	TRBD1	few	TRBJ2-7	TGCAGTGCAACCGGGACAGGTTCTTACGAGCAGTACTTC	CSATGTGSYEQYF
TRBV6-5	NA	few	TRBJ1-6	TGTGCCAGCGCTCTTTCCAGGGTGGAGTCACCCCTCCACTTT	CASALSRVESPLHF
TRBV7-8	NA	few	TRBJ2-7	TGTGCCTGCAGCTCCCAACGGGCGGGTTGGGACCCGGTTGACGAGCAGTACTTC	CACSSQRAGWDPVDEQYF
TRBV7-2	NA	NA	TRBJ2-6	TGTGCCAGCAGCTTATTTGGGGGGGCCAACGTCCTGACTTTC	CASSLFGGANVLTF
TRBV5-1	TRBD2	NA	TRBJ2-5	TGCGCCAGCAGCTTGAGCGCGGCTAGCGGGGTGACGCAAGAGACCCAGTACTTC	CASSLSAASGVTQETQYF
TRBV27	TRBD1	NA	TRBJ1-2	TGTGCCAGCAGATCAATCCGGACAGGACTAGTTAACTATGGCTACACCTTC	CASRSIRTGLVNYGYTF
TRBV6-1	NA	NA	TRBJ1-2	TGTGCCAGCAAAACGCCAGGGTATGGATATGGCTACACCTTC	CASKTPGYGYGYTF
TRBV15	NA	few	TRBJ1-6	TGTGCCACCAGCAGAGTCAATAATTCACCCCTCCACTTT	CATSRVNNSPLHF
TRBV19	NA	NA	TRBJ2-7	TGTGCCAGTAGTAGGAGCCGGACCTCGGAGCAGTACTTC	CASSRSRTSEQYF